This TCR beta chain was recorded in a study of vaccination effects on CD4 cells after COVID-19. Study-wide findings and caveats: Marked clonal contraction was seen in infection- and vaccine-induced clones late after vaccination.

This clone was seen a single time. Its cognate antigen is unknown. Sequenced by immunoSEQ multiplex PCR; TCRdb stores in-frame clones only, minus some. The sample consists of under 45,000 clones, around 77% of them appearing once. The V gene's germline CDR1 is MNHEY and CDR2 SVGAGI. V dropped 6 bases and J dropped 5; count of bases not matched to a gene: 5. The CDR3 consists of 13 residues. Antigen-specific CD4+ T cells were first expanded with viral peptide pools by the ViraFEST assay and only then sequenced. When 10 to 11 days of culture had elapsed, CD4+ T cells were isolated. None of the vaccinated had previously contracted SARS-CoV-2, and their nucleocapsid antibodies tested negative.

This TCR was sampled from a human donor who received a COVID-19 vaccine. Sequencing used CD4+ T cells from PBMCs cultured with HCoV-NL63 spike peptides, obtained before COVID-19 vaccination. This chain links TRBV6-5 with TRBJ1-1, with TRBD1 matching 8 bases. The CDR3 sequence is CASSPQGDTEAFF. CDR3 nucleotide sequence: TGTGCCAGCAGCCCACAGGGGGATACTGAAGCTTTCTTT.